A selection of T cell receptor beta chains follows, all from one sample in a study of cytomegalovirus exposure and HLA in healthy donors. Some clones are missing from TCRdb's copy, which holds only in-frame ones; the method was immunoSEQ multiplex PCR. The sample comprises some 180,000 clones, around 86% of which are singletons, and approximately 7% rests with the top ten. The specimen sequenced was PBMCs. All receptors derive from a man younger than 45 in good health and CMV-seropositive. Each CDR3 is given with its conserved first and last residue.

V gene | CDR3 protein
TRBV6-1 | CASGDRGNPNYGYTF
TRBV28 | CASSNRGNTEAFF
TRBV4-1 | CASSQARPGQGGYGYTF
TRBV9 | CASSVADGTNEKLFF
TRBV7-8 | CASSGDHGFYEQYF
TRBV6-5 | CASSYWAGSGGYTF
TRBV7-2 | CASSPSANYGYTF
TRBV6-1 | CASSEQGAGEQYF
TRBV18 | CASSPVRGDGTDTQYF
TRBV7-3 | CASSLDSYNEQFF
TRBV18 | CASSPDRDIRTEAFF
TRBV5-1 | CASSPFDGAGETQYF
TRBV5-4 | CASSSPGSHGTQYF
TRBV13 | CASSFSRGLSNQPQHF
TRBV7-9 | CASSLGALVHEQFF
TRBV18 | CASRRTRGYVEQYF
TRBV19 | CASRGYTQYF
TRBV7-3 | CASSLGGGSWSGELFF
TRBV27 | CASSFRGLQPQHF
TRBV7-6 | CASSLERPEETQYF
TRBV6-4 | CASSGGLTYQPQHF
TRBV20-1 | CSAAQGVSYTF
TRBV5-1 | CASSSTPGASEAFF
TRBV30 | CAWTPPGQGYEQYF
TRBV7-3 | CASSLTGSTDTQYF
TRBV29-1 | CSVPGQGTTYNEQFF